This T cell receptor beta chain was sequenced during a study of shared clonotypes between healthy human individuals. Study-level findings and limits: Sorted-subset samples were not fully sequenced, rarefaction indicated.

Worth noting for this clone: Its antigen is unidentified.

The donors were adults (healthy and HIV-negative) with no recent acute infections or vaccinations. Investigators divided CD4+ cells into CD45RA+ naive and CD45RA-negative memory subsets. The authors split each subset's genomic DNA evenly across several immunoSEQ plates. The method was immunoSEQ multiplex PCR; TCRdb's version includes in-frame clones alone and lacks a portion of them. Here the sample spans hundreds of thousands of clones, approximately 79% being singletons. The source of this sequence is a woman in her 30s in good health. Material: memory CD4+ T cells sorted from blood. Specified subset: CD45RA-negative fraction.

The CDR3 DNA follows: TGTGCCAGCAGCCAATCGACAGGTTCCCCCTACACTGAAGCTTTCTTT. It is translated as CASSQSTGSPYTEAFF. The V and J genes are TRBV4-2 and TRBJ1-1, with a tentative D call TRBD1 (6 bases). V was cut by 2 bases and J by 3 bases, with 16 bases left in between. The CDR3 totals 16 residues. In germline, CDR1 is LGHNA, CDR2 YNFKEQ.